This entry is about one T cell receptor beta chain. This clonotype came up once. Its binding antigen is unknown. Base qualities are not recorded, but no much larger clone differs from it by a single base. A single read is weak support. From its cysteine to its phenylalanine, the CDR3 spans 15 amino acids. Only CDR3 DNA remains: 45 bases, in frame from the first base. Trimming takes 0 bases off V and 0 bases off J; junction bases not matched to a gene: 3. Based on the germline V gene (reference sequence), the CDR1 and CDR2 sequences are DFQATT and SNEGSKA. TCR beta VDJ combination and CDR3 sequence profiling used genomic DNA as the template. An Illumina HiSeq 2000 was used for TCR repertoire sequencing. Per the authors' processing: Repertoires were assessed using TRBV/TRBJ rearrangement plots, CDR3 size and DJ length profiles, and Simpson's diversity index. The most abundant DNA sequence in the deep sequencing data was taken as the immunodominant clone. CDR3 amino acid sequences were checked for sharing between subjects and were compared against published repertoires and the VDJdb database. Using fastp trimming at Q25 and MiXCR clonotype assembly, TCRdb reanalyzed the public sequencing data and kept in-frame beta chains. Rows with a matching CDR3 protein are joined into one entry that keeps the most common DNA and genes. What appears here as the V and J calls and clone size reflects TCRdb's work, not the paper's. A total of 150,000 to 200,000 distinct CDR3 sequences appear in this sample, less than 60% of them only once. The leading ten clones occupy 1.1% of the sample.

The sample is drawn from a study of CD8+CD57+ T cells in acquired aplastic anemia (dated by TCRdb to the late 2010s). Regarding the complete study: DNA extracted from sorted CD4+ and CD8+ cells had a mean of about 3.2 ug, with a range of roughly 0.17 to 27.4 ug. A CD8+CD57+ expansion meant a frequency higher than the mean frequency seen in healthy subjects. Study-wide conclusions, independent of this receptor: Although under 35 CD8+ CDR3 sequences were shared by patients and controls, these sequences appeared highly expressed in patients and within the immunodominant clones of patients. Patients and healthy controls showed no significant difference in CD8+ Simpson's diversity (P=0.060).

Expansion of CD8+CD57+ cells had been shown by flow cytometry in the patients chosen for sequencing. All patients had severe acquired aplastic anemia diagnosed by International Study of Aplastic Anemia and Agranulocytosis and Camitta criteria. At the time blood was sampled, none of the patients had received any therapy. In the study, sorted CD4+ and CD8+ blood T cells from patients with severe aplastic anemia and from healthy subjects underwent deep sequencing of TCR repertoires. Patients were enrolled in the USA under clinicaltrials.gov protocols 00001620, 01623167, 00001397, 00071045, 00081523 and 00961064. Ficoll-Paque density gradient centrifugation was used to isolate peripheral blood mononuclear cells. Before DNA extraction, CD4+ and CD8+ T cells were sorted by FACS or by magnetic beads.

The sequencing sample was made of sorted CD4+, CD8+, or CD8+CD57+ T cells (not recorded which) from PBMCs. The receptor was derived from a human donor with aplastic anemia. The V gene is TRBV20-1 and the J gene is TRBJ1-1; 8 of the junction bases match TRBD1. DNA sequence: TGCAGTGCTAGAGACAGGGGGCCTTTGAACACTGAAGCTTTCTTT. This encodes CSARDRGPLNTEAFF.